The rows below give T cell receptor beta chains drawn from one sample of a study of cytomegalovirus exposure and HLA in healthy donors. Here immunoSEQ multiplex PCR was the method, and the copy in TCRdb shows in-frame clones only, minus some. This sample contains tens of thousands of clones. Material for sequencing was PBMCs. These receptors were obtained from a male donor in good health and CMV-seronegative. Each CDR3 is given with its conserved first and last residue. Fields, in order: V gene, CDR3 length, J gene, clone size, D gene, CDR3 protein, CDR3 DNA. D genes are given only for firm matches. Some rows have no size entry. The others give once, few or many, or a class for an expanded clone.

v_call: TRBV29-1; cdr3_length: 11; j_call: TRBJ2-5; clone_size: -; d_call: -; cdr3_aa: CSVIPEETQYF; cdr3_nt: TGCAGCGTTATTCCAGAAGAGACCCAGTACTTC
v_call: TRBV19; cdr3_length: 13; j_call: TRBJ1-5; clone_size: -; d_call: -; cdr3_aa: CASSTQVNQPQHF; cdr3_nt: TGTGCCAGTAGTACACAGGTTAATCAGCCCCAGCATTTT
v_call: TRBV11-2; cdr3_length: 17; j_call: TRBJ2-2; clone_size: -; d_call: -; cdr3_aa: CASSPGFLTGNTGELFF; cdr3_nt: TGTGCCAGCAGCCCCGGATTTTTGACAGGGAACACCGGGGAGCTGTTTTTT
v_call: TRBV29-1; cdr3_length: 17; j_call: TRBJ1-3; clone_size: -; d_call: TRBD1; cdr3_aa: CSVVVWDRELPGNTIYF; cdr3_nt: TGCAGCGTTGTCGTTTGGGACAGGGAACTACCTGGAAACACCATATATTTT
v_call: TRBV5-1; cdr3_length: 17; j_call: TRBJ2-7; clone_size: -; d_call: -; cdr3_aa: CASSSARGTANSYEQYF; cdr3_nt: TGCGCCAGCAGCTCCGCTCGGGGGACAGCCAACTCCTACGAGCAGTACTTC
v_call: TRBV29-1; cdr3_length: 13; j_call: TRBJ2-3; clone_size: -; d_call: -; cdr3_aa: CSARERNTDTQYF; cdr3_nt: TGCAGCGCTAGAGAGCGGAACACAGATACGCAGTATTTT
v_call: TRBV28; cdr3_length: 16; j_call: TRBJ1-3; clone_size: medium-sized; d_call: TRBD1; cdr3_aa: CASSSRTGRTGNTIYF; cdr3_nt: TGTGCCAGCAGTTCAAGGACAGGACGGACTGGAAACACCATATATTTT
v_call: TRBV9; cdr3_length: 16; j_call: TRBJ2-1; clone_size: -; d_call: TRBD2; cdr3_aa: CASSVAFQRGGSEQFF; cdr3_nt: TGTGCCAGCAGCGTAGCTTTCCAGCGGGGGGGGAGTGAGCAGTTCTTC
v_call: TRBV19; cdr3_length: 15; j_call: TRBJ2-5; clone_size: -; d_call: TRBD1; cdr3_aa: CASSISYDRGETQYF; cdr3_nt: TGTGCCAGTAGTATCTCCTATGACAGGGGGGAGACCCAGTACTTC
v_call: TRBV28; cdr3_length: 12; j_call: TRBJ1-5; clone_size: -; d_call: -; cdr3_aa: CASSLLNQPQHF; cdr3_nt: TGTGCCAGCAGTCTACTCAATCAGCCCCAGCATTTT
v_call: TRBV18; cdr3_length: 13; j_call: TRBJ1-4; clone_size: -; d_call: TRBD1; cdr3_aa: CATARGREEKLFF; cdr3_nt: TGTGCCACCGCCAGGGGGCGCGAGGAAAAACTGTTTTTT
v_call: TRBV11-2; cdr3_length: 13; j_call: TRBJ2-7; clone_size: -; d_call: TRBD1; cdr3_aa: CASSPDRVNEQYF; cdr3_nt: TGTGCCAGCAGCCCCGACAGGGTCAACGAGCAGTACTTC
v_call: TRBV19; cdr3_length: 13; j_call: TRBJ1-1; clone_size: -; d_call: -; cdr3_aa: CASSRIANTEAFF; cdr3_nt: TGTGCCAGTAGTCGAATAGCGAACACTGAAGCTTTCTTT
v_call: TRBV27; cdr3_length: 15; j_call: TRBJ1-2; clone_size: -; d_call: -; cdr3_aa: CASSSLVGSNYGYTF; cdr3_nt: TGTGCCAGCAGCTCCTTGGTGGGCTCCAACTATGGCTACACCTTC
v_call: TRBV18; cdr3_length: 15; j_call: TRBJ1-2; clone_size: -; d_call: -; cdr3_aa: CASSPEQGSYYGYTF; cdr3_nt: TGTGCCAGCTCACCAGAACAGGGATCTTATTATGGCTACACCTTC
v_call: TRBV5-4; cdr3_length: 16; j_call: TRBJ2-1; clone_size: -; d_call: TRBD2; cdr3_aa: CASSLAASGFYNEQFF; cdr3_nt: TGTGCCAGCAGCTTGGCGGCTAGCGGGTTTTACAATGAGCAGTTCTTC
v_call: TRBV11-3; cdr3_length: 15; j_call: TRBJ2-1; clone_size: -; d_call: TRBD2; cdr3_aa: CASSSWTSGYNEQFF; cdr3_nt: TGTGCCAGCAGCTCCTGGACTAGCGGGTACAATGAGCAGTTCTTC
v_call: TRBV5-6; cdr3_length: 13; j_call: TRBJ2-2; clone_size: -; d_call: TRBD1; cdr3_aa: CASSPQGNGELFF; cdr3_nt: TGTGCCAGCAGCCCACAGGGGAACGGGGAGCTGTTTTTT
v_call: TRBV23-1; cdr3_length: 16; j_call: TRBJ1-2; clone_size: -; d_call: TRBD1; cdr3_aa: CASSQGQGGYDYGYTF; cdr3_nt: TGCGCCAGCAGTCAAGGGCAGGGGGGCTACGACTATGGCTACACCTTC
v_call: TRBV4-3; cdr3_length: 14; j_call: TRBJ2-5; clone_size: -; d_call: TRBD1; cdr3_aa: CASSQWTGAKTQYF; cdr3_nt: TGCGCCAGCAGCCAGTGGACAGGAGCAAAGACCCAGTACTTC
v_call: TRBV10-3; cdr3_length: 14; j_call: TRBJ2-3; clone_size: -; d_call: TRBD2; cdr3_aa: CAISPAGGPDTQYF; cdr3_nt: TGTGCCATCAGTCCTGCGGGAGGGCCGGATACGCAGTATTTT
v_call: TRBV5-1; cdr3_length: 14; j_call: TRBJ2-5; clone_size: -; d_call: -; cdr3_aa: CASSSGRGRETQYF; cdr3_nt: TGCGCCAGCAGCTCCGGCAGGGGCCGAGAGACCCAGTACTTC
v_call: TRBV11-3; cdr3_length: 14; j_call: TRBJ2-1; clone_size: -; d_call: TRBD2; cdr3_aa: CASSRGLVANEQFF; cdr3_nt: TGTGCCAGCAGCCGGGGACTAGTAGCCAATGAGCAGTTCTTC
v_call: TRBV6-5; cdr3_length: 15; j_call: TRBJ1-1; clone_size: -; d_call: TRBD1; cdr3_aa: CASTGTGGKNTEAFF; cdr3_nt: TGTGCCAGCACGGGGACAGGGGGGAAGAACACTGAAGCTTTCTTT
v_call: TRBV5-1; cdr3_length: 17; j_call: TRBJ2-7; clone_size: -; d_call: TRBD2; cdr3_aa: CASSRGLAGDPAYEQYF; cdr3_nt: TGCGCCAGCAGCAGGGGACTAGCGGGAGACCCCGCCTACGAGCAGTACTTC
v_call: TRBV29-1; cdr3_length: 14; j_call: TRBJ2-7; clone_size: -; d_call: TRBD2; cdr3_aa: CSVPGLAGAYEQYF; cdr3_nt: TGCAGCGTTCCTGGACTAGCGGGAGCTTACGAGCAGTACTTC
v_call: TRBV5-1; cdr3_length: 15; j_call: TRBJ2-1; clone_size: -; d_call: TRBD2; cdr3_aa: CASSLAVAGVSEQFF; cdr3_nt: TGCGCCAGCAGCTTGGCAGTAGCGGGAGTCAGTGAGCAGTTCTTC
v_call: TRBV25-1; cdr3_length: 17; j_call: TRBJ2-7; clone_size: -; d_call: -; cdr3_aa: CASSESISIPGDYEQYF; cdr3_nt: TGTGCCAGCAGTGAATCCATCTCGATCCCAGGGGACTACGAGCAGTACTTC
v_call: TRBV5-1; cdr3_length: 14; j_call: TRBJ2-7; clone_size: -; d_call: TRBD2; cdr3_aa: CASSPSSGPYEQYF; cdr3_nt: TGCGCCAGCAGCCCCTCTAGCGGGCCTTACGAGCAGTACTTC
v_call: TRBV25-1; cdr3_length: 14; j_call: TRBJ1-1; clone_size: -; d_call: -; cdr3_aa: CASSDAGHPTEAFF; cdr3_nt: TGTGCCAGCAGTGACGCAGGTCACCCAACTGAAGCTTTCTTT
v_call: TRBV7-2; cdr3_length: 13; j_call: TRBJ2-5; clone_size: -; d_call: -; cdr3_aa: CASSRTSQETQYF; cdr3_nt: TGTGCCAGCAGCCGAACTAGTCAAGAGACCCAGTACTTC
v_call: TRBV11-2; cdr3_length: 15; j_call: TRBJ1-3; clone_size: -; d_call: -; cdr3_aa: CASSPGGPIGNTIYF; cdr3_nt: TGTGCCAGCAGCCCTGGGGGCCCGATCGGAAACACCATATATTTT
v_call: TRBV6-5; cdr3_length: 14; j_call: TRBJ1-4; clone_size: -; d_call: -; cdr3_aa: CASSKTDLSEKLFF; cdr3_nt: TGTGCCAGCAGCAAGACAGACCTTAGCGAAAAACTGTTTTTT
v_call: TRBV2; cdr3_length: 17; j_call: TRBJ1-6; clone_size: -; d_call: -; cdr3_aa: CASSKWVTLRDNSPLHF; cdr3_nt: TGTGCCAGCAGTAAATGGGTGACATTGCGGGATAATTCACCCCTCCACTTT
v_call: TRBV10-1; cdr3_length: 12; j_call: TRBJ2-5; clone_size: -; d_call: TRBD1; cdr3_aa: CASSGQGETQYF; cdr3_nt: TGCGCCAGCAGTGGACAGGGGGAGACCCAGTACTTC
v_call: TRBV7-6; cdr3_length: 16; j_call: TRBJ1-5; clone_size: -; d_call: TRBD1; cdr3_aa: CASSLAGQGGNQPQHF; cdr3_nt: TGTGCCAGCAGCTTAGCCGGACAGGGTGGCAATCAGCCCCAGCATTTT
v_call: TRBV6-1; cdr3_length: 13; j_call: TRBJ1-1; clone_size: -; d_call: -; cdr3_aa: CASSTLKNTEAFF; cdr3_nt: TGTGCCAGCAGCACATTGAAGAACACTGAAGCTTTCTTT
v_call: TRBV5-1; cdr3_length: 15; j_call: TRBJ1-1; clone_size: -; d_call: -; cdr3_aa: CASSLGGGTDTEAFF; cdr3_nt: TGCGCCAGCAGCTTGGGGGGAGGCACCGACACTGAAGCTTTCTTT
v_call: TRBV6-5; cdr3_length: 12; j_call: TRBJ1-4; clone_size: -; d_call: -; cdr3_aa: CASSPQGEKLFF; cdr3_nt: TGTGCCAGCAGCCCACAGGGAGAAAAACTGTTTTTT
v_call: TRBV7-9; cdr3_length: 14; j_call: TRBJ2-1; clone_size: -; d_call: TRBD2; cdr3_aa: CASSSGLERNEQFF; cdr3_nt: TGTGCCAGCAGCTCGGGACTAGAACGGAATGAGCAGTTCTTC
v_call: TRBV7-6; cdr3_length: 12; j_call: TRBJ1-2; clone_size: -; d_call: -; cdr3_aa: CASSLVGASHTF; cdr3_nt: TGTGCCAGCAGCTTAGTGGGGGCCTCACACACCTTC
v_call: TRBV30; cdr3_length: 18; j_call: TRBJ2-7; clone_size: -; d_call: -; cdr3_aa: CAWSVRRLQGTLTYEQYF; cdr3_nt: TGTGCCTGGAGTGTACGCCGACTACAAGGGACTCTTACCTACGAGCAGTACTTC
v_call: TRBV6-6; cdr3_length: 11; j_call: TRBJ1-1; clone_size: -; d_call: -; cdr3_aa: CASRGGPEAFF; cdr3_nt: TGTGCCAGCAGGGGGGGTCCTGAAGCTTTCTTT
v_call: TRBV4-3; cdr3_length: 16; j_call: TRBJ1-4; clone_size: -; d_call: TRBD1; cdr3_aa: CASSQVQGARLEKLFF; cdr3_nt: TGCGCCAGCAGCCAGGTCCAGGGGGCGCGTCTTGAAAAACTGTTTTTT
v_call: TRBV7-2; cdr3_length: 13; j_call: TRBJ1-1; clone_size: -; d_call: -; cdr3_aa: CASRFTENTEAFF; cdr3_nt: TGTGCCAGCAGATTCACAGAGAACACTGAAGCTTTCTTT
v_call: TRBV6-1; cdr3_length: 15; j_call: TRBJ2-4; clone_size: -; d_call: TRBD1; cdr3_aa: CASSPHLGQANIQYF; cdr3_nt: TGTGCCAGCAGTCCCCACCTGGGACAGGCGAACATTCAGTACTTC
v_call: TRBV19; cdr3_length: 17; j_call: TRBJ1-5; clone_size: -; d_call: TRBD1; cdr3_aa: CASSIGLGTGGNQPQHF; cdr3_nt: TGTGCCAGTAGTATAGGTCTAGGGACAGGGGGGAATCAGCCCCAGCATTTT
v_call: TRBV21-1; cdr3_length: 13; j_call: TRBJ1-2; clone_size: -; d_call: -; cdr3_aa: CASSTDLAYGYTF; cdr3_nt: TGTGCCAGCAGCACCGATTTGGCCTATGGCTACACCTTC
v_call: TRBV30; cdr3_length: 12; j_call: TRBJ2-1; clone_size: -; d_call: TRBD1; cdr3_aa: CACKTGLNEQFF; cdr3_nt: TGTGCCTGCAAGACAGGGCTCAATGAGCAGTTCTTC
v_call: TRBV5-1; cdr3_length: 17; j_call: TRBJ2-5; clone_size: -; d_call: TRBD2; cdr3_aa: CASSPGLAGGPGETQYF; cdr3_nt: TGCGCCAGCAGCCCCGGACTAGCGGGAGGGCCAGGGGAGACCCAGTACTTC
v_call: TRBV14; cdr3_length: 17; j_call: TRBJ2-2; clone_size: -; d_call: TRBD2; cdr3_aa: CASSQAVARGDTGELFF; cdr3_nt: TGTGCCAGCAGCCAAGCTGTCGCGCGGGGGGACACCGGGGAGCTGTTTTTT
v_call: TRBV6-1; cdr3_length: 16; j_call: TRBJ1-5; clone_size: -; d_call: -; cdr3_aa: CASSEVAGLSNQPQHF; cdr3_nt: TGTGCCAGCAGTGAAGTGGCAGGATTGAGCAATCAGCCCCAGCATTTT
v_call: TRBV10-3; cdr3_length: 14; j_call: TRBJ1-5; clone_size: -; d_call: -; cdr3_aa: CAISESPGNQPQHF; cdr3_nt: TGTGCCATCAGTGAGTCACCAGGGAATCAGCCCCAGCATTTT
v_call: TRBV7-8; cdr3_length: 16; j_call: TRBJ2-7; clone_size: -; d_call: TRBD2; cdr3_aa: CASSLALTSGGYEQYF; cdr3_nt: TGTGCCAGCAGCTTAGCGCTGACTAGCGGGGGGTACGAGCAGTACTTC
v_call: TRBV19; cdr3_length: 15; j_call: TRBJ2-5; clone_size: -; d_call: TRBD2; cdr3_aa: CASSRSGRAEETQYF; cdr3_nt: TGTGCCAGTAGTAGAAGCGGGAGGGCGGAAGAGACCCAGTACTTC
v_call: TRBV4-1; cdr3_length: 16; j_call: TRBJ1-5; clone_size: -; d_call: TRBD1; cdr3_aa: CASSQVPRQGAGGQHF; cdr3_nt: TGCGCCAGCAGCCAAGTCCCGCGACAGGGAGCTGGGGGCCAGCATTTT
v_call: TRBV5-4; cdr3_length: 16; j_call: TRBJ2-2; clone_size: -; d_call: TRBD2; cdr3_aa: CASSSGTSWNTGELFF; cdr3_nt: TGTGCCAGCAGCTCAGGGACTAGCTGGAACACCGGGGAGCTGTTTTTT